This T cell receptor beta chain appears in the sequencing data of a study of shared clonotypes between healthy human individuals. Findings and caveats of the study: The four-donor shared clonotypes exceeded non-shared clonotypes in generation probability, with non-shared ones scoring lower. What naive subsets generally showed was a larger estimated richness than memory subsets showed. Sequencing depth was a factor that was expected to affect clonotype sharing among donors.

Trimming removed 5 bases at V and 4 bases at J, with 6 bases between. The CDR3 covers 11 residues. Per germline, CDR1 MNHNS and CDR2 SASEGT. Comment on this clone: The antigen is not known.

Repertoires were generated with immunoSEQ multiplex PCR, while TCRdb's copy carries only in-frame clones and drops some. The profile covers 2 million to 2.5 million clones, with over 85% appearing a single time and approximately 0.13% taken by the ten largest. The rearrangement joins TRBV6-1 to TRBJ2-7; D gene ambiguous. This TCR was recovered from a man younger than 30 in good health. The sample consisted of naive CD4+ T cells sorted from blood. Subset reported: CD45RA+ positively selected. The CDR3 nucleotides are TGTGCCAGCAGTATTGGATACGAGCAGTACTTC. Its protein product is CASSIGYEQYF.